Below are 22 T cell receptor beta chains sequenced from a single sample in a study of Ad26.COV2.S vaccination and SARS-CoV-2 variants. The method was immunoSEQ multiplex PCR; TCRdb's version includes in-frame clones alone and lacks a portion of them. Of 360,000 or so clones listed, 89% are singletons. Treatment: approximately 18 received Ad26.COV2.S at low or high dose, single or two shots; 5 received placebo; per-sample allocation not given. It was on day 63 after the first vaccine or placebo injection that samples were taken. This material consisted of peripheral blood, taken in a trial of Ad26.COV2.S vaccine versus placebo. The source is a person between 18 and 65 years old who received the Ad26.COV2.S COVID-19 vaccine or a placebo.

This clone has a handful of counts. CDR3 residues: CAVKERGRSYEQYF. In DNA form, the CDR3 reads TGTGCCGTAAAAGAGCGGGGACGCTCCTACGAGCAGTACTTC. This chain uses TRBV27 with TRBJ2-7; TRBD2 aligns across 7 bases. The CDR3 totals 14 residues. Germline V gene data show CDR1 as MNHEY and CDR2 as SMNVEV (reference sequence). J was trimmed by 0 bases and V by 11 bases; bases with no gene match: 10.

This rearrangement joins TRBV14 to TRBJ2-2; no firm D call. Per germline, CDR1 SGHDN and CDR2 FVKESK. V dropped 3 bases and J dropped 5 bases, with 7 bases sitting between them. This CDR3 comprises 13 residues. Written as DNA, the CDR3 is TGTGCCAGCAGCCAGTTCGTGACCGGGGAGCTGTTTTTT. The encoded protein is CASSQFVTGELFF. Full variable domain (remainder filled in from reference TRBV14 and TRBJ2-2): EAGVTQFPSHSVIEKGQTVTLRCDPISGHDNLYWYRRVMGKEIKFLLHFVKESKQDESGMPNNRFLAERTGGTYSTLKVQPAELEDSGVYFCASSQFVTGELFFGEGSRLTVL.

The genes are TRBV28 and TRBJ2-1, with D perhaps matching TRBD1 (6 bases). This CDR3 comprises 15 residues. Trimming pared 7 bases from V and 2 bases from J, leaving 15 bases between. Germline lookup yields CDR1 MDHEN and CDR2 SYDVKM. Here the CDR3 DNA reads TGTGCCAGCACCACCCCCAGGGGCACCTACAATGAGCAGTTCTTC. Residues: CASTTPRGTYNEQFF.

The chain links TRBV4-2 to TRBJ2-6; 7 bases align to TRBD1. Losses at the gene ends were 5 bases for V and 13 bases for J; bases not matched to a gene: 11. Germline V CDR1 and CDR2: LGHNA, YNFKEQ. The CDR3 is 14 amino acids. The CDR3 here is CASSKDRTEGVLTF. CDR3 bases: TGTGCCAGCAGCAAGGACAGGACCGAGGGAGTCCTGACTTTC.

V is TRBV9 and J is TRBJ1-5; D is undetermined. In germline, CDR1 is SGDLS, CDR2 YYNGEE. The CDR3 covers 14 residues. V lost 0 bases and J 7 bases, leaving 11 bases between the germline ends. For the CDR3, the DNA is TGTGCCAGCAGCGTAGATTGGGTCGGGCAGCCCCAGCATTTT. Encoded protein: CASSVDWVGQPQHF.

This clone was seen only a few times. The chain employs TRBV7-9 and TRBJ2-7; D unclear. The CDR3 totals 14 residues. Germline loops: CDR1 SEHNR, CDR2 FQNEAQ (reference sequence). Trimming cost V 1 base and J 1 base, with 8 bases left between them. The CDR3 sequence is CASSLVGLSYEQYF. In DNA, the CDR3 is TGTGCCAGCAGCTTAGTTGGCTTGTCCTACGAGCAGTACTTC.

The V gene is TRBV14, the J gene TRBJ1-4; tentatively, D is TRBD1 (6 bases). Trimming took off 1 base at V and 0 bases at J, with 15 bases between the two ends. This CDR3 region has 18 residues. Per germline, CDR1 SGHDN and CDR2 FVKESK. As DNA, the CDR3 is TGTGCCAGCAGCCAAGCCATGGGGGGGCGAGCAACTAATGAAAAACTGTTTTTT. Its protein is CASSQAMGGRATNEKLFF.

This clone has more than one count but fewer than ten. This chain joins TRBV6-6 and TRBJ2-5; the D call may be TRBD1 or TRBD2 (5 bases each). V was clipped by 4 bases and J by 1 base, with 10 bases between them. Germline assignment: CDR1 MNHNY and CDR2 SVGAGI (reference sequence). There are 14 residues in the CDR3. The CDR3 region has the DNA TGTGCCAGCAGTTCACTTGGGGGCCAAGAGACCCAGTACTTC. Translating gives CASSSLGGQETQYF.

The J gene is TRBJ2-5, the V gene TRBV28; D uncertain. The V gene's germline CDR1 is MDHEN and CDR2 SYDVKM. This CDR3 spans 12 amino acids. V was trimmed by 3 bases and J by 2 bases, leaving 4 bases between them. In DNA, the CDR3 is TGTGCCAGCAGTTTGACTCAAGAGACCCAGTACTTC. It yields the protein CASSLTQETQYF.

The chain uses TRBV6-2 or TRBV6-3 and TRBJ1-5; D is unresolved. V lost 6 bases and J lost 7, with 16 bases in between. CDR3 size: 14 residues. CDR1 and CDR2 from the germline V gene are MNHEY and SVGEGT. CDR3 in amino acids: CASSQAGIIQPQHF. The CDR3, as DNA: TGTGCCAGCAGCCAGGCGGGGATCATCCAGCCCCAGCATTTT.

The chain combines TRBV12-3 or TRBV12-4 with TRBJ1-4, with a weak D call TRBD1 (5 bases). The CDR3 extends over 13 amino acids. V gave up 2 bases and J gave up 10 bases, with 11 bases separating them. CDR3 loop: CASSLRGGGKLFF. The DNA of the CDR3 is TGTGCCAGCAGTTTACGCGGGGGAGGAAAACTGTTTTTT.

The V and J genes are TRBV30 and TRBJ1-6; no clear D. Deletions cut 6 bases from V and 9 bases from J, with 18 bases between. CDR1 is GTSNPN and CDR2 is SVGIG in the germline V gene (reference sequence). There are 14 residues in the CDR3. CDR3 DNA sequence: TGTGCCTGCATGCGGGGTGGAGGTGGTTCACCCCTCCACTTT. This encodes CACMRGGGGSPLHF.

This sequence joins TRBV4-2 and TRBJ1-1; the match to TRBD1 covers 9 bases. The ends lost 5 bases at V and 4 bases at J; junction bases unmatched: 5. Germline CDR1 is LGHNA and CDR2 is YNFKEQ. The CDR3 has 14 residues. This chain's CDR3 is CASSGRDRVTEAFF. CDR3 DNA sequence: TGTGCCAGCAGCGGCCGGGACAGGGTCACTGAAGCTTTCTTT.

V gene TRBV5-1 combines with J gene TRBJ2-7, with 10 bases identical to TRBD2. With 0 bases clipped from V and 8 bases from J, the junction kept 8 bases outside the gene matches. In germline, CDR1 is SGHRS, CDR2 YFSETQ. The CDR3 is 15 amino acids. The CDR3 reads CASSLALAGAGKQYF. CDR3 DNA: TGCGCCAGCAGCTTGGCGCTAGCGGGAGCTGGTAAGCAGTACTTC.

This chain links TRBV30 with TRBJ2-7; D is possibly TRBD2 (6 bases). Trimming removed 4 bases from V and 9 bases from J, with 13 bases in between. CDR1 is GTSNPN, CDR2 SVGIG, per germline (reference sequence). This CDR3 contains 11 residues. CDR3 in amino acids: CAWNTGAGQYF. The CDR3 DNA reads TGTGCCTGGAACACGGGAGCGGGGCAGTACTTC.

The chain has TRBV11-2 and TRBJ2-2; 12 bases align to TRBD2. Trimming cost V 5 bases and J 8 bases; bases outside gene matches: 6. CDR1 and CDR2 from the germline V gene are SGHAT and FQNNGV. The CDR3 loop spans 15 amino acids. DNA of the CDR3: TGTGCCAGCAGCCCACTAGCGGGAGGACGTGGGGAGCTGTTTTTT. Residues: CASSPLAGGRGELFF.

The chain links TRBV2 to TRBJ1-1; D unclear. V lost 4 bases and J 2 bases, leaving 11 bases between the germline ends. CDR3 size: 14 residues. Germline CDR1 is SNHLY and CDR2 is FYNNEI. CDR3 nucleotide sequence: TGTGCCAGCAGTGTCGGCAGAGCTAACACTGAAGCTTTCTTT. It encodes CASSVGRANTEAFF.

This rearrangement joins TRBV27 to TRBJ2-3; D remains ambiguous. The V end lost 5 bases, the J end lost 6 bases, and 18 bases lay between the germline ends. The CDR3 contains 15 residues. CDR1 and CDR2 (germline): MNHEY, SMNVEV (reference sequence). The CDR3, as DNA: TGTGCCAGCAGTCCCTCTATGATCACGTCGGATACGCAGTATTTT. Translation gives CASSPSMITSDTQYF.

The rearrangement links TRBV27 to TRBJ2-2, with 13 bases lining up with TRBD2. V dropped 5 bases and J dropped 13; count of bases not matched to a gene: 13. The CDR3 consists of 16 residues. Germline V gene sequence: CDR1 MNHEY, CDR2 SMNVEV (reference sequence). The CDR3 nucleotides read TGTGCCAGCAGTCCTCCCGGGACTAGCGGGATCCGCGGGCTGTTTTTT. It translates to CASSPPGTSGIRGLFF.

Only a few counts were recorded for this clone. The V call is TRBV24-1, the J call TRBJ1-5; a weak D match, TRBD1 (5 bases). The V end lost 2 bases, the J end lost 7 bases, and 14 bases lay between the germline ends. This CDR3 is 15 amino acids long. Germline V gene lookup returns CDR1 KGHDR and CDR2 SFDVKD. The CDR3 is CATSDSGPTGQPQHF. CDR3 nucleotide sequence: TGTGCCACCAGTGATTCAGGTCCCACAGGCCAGCCCCAGCATTTT.

This clone appeared a few times. The rearrangement uses TRBV5-1 and TRBJ2-3; TRBD2 agrees at 9 bases. V shed 5 bases, J shed 2 bases, and the junction held 6 bases outside the gene matches. Germline CDR1 is SGHRS and CDR2 is YFSETQ. The CDR3 has 15 residues. DNA of the CDR3: TGCGCCAGCAGGTCGACTAGCGGACCCACAGATACGCAGTATTTT. Translating it yields CASRSTSGPTDTQYF.

This sequence joins TRBV30 and TRBJ2-1, with D uncertain. CDR1 is GTSNPN, CDR2 SVGIG, per germline (reference sequence). The CDR3 loop spans 11 amino acids. V lost 1 base and J 9 bases, leaving 7 bases between the germline ends. The CDR3 nucleotides are TGTGCCTGGAGTGATGATATTGAGCAGTTCTTC. This translates into CAWSDDIEQFF.